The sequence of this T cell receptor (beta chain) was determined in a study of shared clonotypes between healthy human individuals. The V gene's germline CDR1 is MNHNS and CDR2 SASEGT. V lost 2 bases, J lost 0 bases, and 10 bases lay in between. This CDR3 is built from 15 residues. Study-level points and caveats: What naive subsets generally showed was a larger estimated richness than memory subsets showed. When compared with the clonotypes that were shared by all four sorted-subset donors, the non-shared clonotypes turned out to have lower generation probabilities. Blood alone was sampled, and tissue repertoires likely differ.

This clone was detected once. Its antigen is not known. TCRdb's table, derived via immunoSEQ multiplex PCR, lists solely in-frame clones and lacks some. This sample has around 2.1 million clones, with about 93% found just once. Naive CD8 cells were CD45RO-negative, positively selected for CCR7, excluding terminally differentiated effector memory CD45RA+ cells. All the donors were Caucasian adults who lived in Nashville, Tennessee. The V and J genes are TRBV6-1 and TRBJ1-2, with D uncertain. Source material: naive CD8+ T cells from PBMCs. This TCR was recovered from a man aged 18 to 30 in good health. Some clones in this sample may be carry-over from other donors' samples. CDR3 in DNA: TGTGCCAGCAGTGAAATGGTCATGGCTAACTATGGCTACACCTTC. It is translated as CASSEMVMANYGYTF.